One sample yielded the 28 T cell receptor beta chains listed below, sequenced in a study of spatial heterogeneity in lung cancer. Time point indicated: sample taken at primary tumor resection. Using its own MiXCR run on the 5' RACE reads, TCRdb lists one record per CDR3 protein. The data show about 2,800 distinct CDR3 sequences, with 7.5% to 10% seen just once and about 20% held by the top ten. Sequenced material: normal lung tissue next to the tumor, taken at surgery. The origin of the receptors is a male donor with early-stage non-small cell lung cancer.

Of note for this clonotype: The CDR3 does not end in the conserved phenylalanine or tryptophan, so this is likely a read error. The rearrangement joins TRBV20-1 to TRBJ2-5; D remains unclear. Germline V gene lookup returns CDR1 DFQATT and CDR2 SNEGSKA (reference sequence). Between the trimmed V and J ends, which lost 0 bases and 5 bases, there was a span of 7 bases. The CDR3 spans 12 residues. The chain's CDR3 is CSARDGRETQYL. CDR3 in DNA: TGCAGTGCTAGAGATGGCCGGGAGACCCAGTACTTA.

By proportion, this clonotype is medium-sized (0.01 to 0.1%). The chain combines TRBV24-1 with TRBJ1-3; the D is unclear. The V gene's germline CDR1 is KGHDR and CDR2 SFDVKD. The CDR3 is 17 amino acids. With 9 bases removed from V and 0 bases from J, the gap between germline ends came to 20 bases. The CDR3, as DNA: TGTGCCACCCGACGCCGCTGGAGGGCGCACTCTGGAAACACCATATATTTT. Protein product: CATRRRWRAHSGNTIYF.

By share of the sample, this clonotype is medium-sized. The rearrangement joins TRBV2 to TRBJ2-6; D not resolved. V lost 1 base and J lost 0, with 7 bases in between. The V gene's germline CDR1 is SNHLY and CDR2 FYNNEI. The CDR3 totals 16 residues. The CDR3 loop is CASSEGTFSGANVLTF. CDR3 nucleotide sequence: TGTGCCAGCAGTGAAGGGACCTTCTCTGGGGCCAACGTCCTGACTTTC.

This clonotype is labeled medium-sized. The chain has TRBV28 and TRBJ2-7, with a weak D call TRBD2 (5 bases). The CDR3 spans 15 residues. CDR1 and CDR2 (germline): MDHEN, SYDVKM. Deletions cut 6 bases from V and 5 bases from J, with 20 bases between. The CDR3, as DNA: TGTGCCAGCAGCCGGGCGGCAGAGGGTATCAACGAGCAGTACTTC. Translating gives CASSRAAEGINEQYF.

This clonotype turned up a few times. The chain recombines TRBV15 with TRBJ2-1, with a possible D match to TRBD2 (5 bases). CDR1 and CDR2 from the germline V gene are LNHNV and YYDKDF (reference sequence). V was cut by 0 bases and J by 0 bases, with 18 bases left in between. The CDR3 extends over 19 amino acids. CDR3 protein: CATSRDPLASASSYNEQFF. DNA of the CDR3: TGTGCCACCAGCAGAGACCCCTTAGCGAGCGCTAGCTCCTACAATGAGCAGTTCTTC.

The rearrangement joins TRBV4-1 to TRBJ1-1; a weak D match, TRBD1 (5 bases). Trimming stripped 4 bases from V and 9 bases from J, with 21 bases between. Germline loops: CDR1 MGHRA, CDR2 YSYEKL. This CDR3 is 15 amino acids long. The CDR3 DNA reads as TGCGCCAGCAGCCCCCGCGGGGGAGTTGTCTTGAAAGCTTTCTTT. Translated: CASSPRGGVVLKAFF.

This clonotype was seen a handful of times. The rearrangement uses TRBV6-1 and TRBJ2-6, with a weak D call TRBD1 (6 bases). This CDR3 is built from 15 residues. Trimming took off 10 bases at V and 0 bases at J, with 13 bases between the two ends. Germline CDR1 and CDR2: MNHNS and SASEGT. The CDR3 DNA sequence: TGTGCCATCAAGACAGGTTCCTCTGGGGCCAACGTCCTGACTTTC. Protein: CAIKTGSSGANVLTF.

This clonotype was found a few times. This CDR3 is CASSQERGRGTSYEQYF. CDR3 nucleotides: TGTGCCAGCAGCCAAGAAAGGGGAAGAGGGACTTCCTACGAGCAGTACTTC. The chain couples TRBV4-2 to TRBJ2-7, with D perhaps TRBD2 (6 bases). The CDR3 has 17 amino acids. Germline-derived CDR1 and CDR2 are LGHNA and YNFKEQ. V was shortened by 0 bases and J by 1 base, with 16 bases between the two germline ends.

Judged by abundance, this clonotype is medium-sized. The chain carries TRBV28 and TRBJ1-2; D unclear. This CDR3 spans 13 amino acids. Germline CDR1 reads MDHEN; CDR2 reads SYDVKM. Trimming removed 6 bases from V and 3 bases from J, with 11 bases in between. The CDR3 DNA sequence: TGTGCCAGCAGCCTTACCGCGGACTATGGCTACACCTTC. Amino acid sequence: CASSLTADYGYTF.

In this sample, this clonotype is medium-sized (0.01 to 0.1%). The rearrangement joins TRBV27 to TRBJ2-7; 8 bases are a match to TRBD1. Trimming removed 2 bases from V and 3 bases from J; junction bases left unmatched: 21. In germline, CDR1 is MNHEY, CDR2 SMNVEV (reference sequence). The CDR3 sequence is 20 residues long. The CDR3 bases are TGTGCCAGCAGTTTAGCAGGGGCCGGACAGGGCCCCCCTCACCTCTACGAGCAGTACTTC. It specifies CASSLAGAGQGPPHLYEQYF.

The chain is built from TRBV9 and TRBJ2-7; possible D gene TRBD2, 5 bases. The germline V and J ends were trimmed by 4 bases and 3 bases, with 8 bases remaining between them. Germline V gene data show CDR1 as SGDLS and CDR2 as YYNGEE. The CDR3 has 12 amino acids. The CDR3 sequence: CASSPEGYEQYF. DNA of the CDR3: TGTGCCAGCAGCCCAGAGGGCTACGAGCAGTACTTC.

By share, this clonotype ranks as medium-sized. The V call is TRBV29-1, the J call TRBJ2-2, with TRBD1 as a possible D gene (5 bases). CDR1 SQVTM and CDR2 ANQGSEA come from the germline V gene. The V and J ends lost 0 bases and 1 base respectively, with 12 bases between them. The CDR3 runs 16 residues. The CDR3 DNA is TGCAGCGTTGAAGAAGGTGGGGCGCAGAACACCGGGGAGCTGTTTTTT. As protein: CSVEEGGAQNTGELFF.

This clonotype is labeled as medium-sized. The rearrangement joins TRBV6-5 to TRBJ1-1, with 11 bases matching TRBD1. This CDR3 comprises 17 residues. CDR1 is MNHEY and CDR2 is SVGAGI in the germline V gene. The V and J ends lost 5 bases and 0 bases, in that order; junction bases with no gene match: 8. CDR3 sequence: CASSEPGQGDMNTEAFF. Here the CDR3 DNA reads TGTGCCAGCAGTGAACCGGGACAGGGGGATATGAACACTGAAGCTTTCTTT.

This clonotype is medium-sized by share. The chain employs TRBV29-1 and TRBJ2-3, with 7 bases identical to TRBD2. This CDR3 has 12 residues. Germline loops: CDR1 SQVTM, CDR2 ANQGSEA. The J segment lost 1 base and the V segment lost 7 bases, leaving 2 bases of the junction unmatched. The CDR3 DNA reads as TGCAGCGGTGGGGGGGGCACAGATACGCAGTATTTT. As protein: CSGGGGTDTQYF.

This clonotype was seen a few times. This chain joins TRBV28 and TRBJ2-7; D call uncertain. V lost 2 bases and J lost 3, with 8 bases in between. Germline values: CDR1 MDHEN, CDR2 SYDVKM. The CDR3 runs 13 residues. CDR3 DNA: TGTGCCAGCAGTTTACCGCCCCTCTACGAGCAGTACTTC. Its protein is CASSLPPLYEQYF.

A word on this clonotype: A much larger clone differs from this one at a single base, so this may be a read error. This chain joins TRBV11-2 and TRBJ1-1; the match to TRBD1 covers 7 bases. Germline loops: CDR1 SGHAT, CDR2 FQNNGV. The CDR3 loop spans 12 amino acids. The CDR3 spells CTSSNRQGRAFF. CDR3 DNA: TGTACCAGCAGCAACCGACAGGGTCGGGCTTTCTTT.

This clonotype showed up just a few times. The rearrangement uses TRBV2 and TRBJ2-7; D is ambiguous. The CDR3 spans 11 residues. Germline loops: CDR1 SNHLY, CDR2 FYNNEI. V was clipped by 1 base and J by 7 bases, with 5 bases between them. CDR3 sequence reads: CASSEGGEQYF. CDR3 nucleotide sequence: TGTGCCAGCAGTGAAGGGGGTGAGCAGTACTTC.

Sample share makes this clonotype large. The CDR3 is CATSRSGTSEYNEQFF. The CDR3 DNA reads as TGTGCCACCAGTCGCTCCGGGACTAGCGAATACAATGAGCAGTTCTTC. This sequence joins TRBV24-1 and TRBJ2-1; TRBD2 agrees at 10 bases. CDR3 length equals 16 residues. Trimming cost V 6 bases and J 4 bases; bases outside gene matches: 8. The V gene's germline CDR1 is KGHDR and CDR2 SFDVKD.

Within the sample, this clonotype is medium-sized. The chain is built from TRBV20-1 and TRBJ2-1; D remains unclear. The CDR3 runs 14 residues. Trimming pared 4 bases from V and 0 bases from J, leaving 10 bases between. Germline V gives CDR1 DFQATT, CDR2 SNEGSKA (reference sequence). The CDR3 DNA is TGCAGTGCTAAGGACCGTAGCTCCTACAATGAGCAGTTCTTC. It codes for CSAKDRSSYNEQFF.

This clonotype counts as large (0.1 to 1%). The chain couples TRBV24-1 to TRBJ2-5; D gene unclear. The CDR3 is 13 residues long. Trimming left V 5 bases short and J 8 bases short, with 14 bases between. The germline V gene has CDR1 KGHDR and CDR2 SFDVKD. The CDR3 loop reads CATSAGGPRTQYF. The CDR3 DNA is TGTGCCACCAGTGCGGGCGGCCCGCGAACCCAGTACTTC.

This clonotype was counted a few times. J is TRBJ2-7 and V is TRBV27; 9 nucleotides agree with TRBD1. V shed 8 bases and J 0 bases; nucleotides not matched to a gene: 5. Germline V gene sequence: CDR1 MNHEY, CDR2 SMNVEV (reference sequence). This CDR3 has 14 amino acids. CDR3 in DNA: TGTGCCAGCCGCAGACAGGGGGTCTCCTACGAGCAGTACTTC. Protein: CASRRQGVSYEQYF.

The DNA for the CDR3 is TGTGCCAGCAGCGCCGGGACAGGGGGGTCCTACAATGAGCAGTTCTTC. It codes for CASSAGTGGSYNEQFF. This rearrangement joins TRBV7-9 to TRBJ2-1, with 11 bases matching TRBD1. Germline V gives CDR1 SEHNR, CDR2 FQNEAQ (reference sequence). The ends lost 5 bases at V and 1 base at J; junction bases unmatched: 4. The CDR3 extends over 16 amino acids.

This clonotype was counted ten times or more. This chain uses TRBV6-5 with TRBJ2-2, with a weak D call TRBD2 (5 bases). Germline-derived CDR1 and CDR2 are MNHEY and SVGAGI. Trimming removed 6 bases from V and 1 base from J, with 9 bases in between. The CDR3 covers 14 residues. Here the CDR3 reads CASRSRENTGELFF. The CDR3 DNA sequence: TGTGCCAGCAGGTCTCGGGAGAACACCGGGGAGCTGTTTTTT.

This clonotype appeared many times. The gene calls are TRBV29-1 and TRBJ1-1; D perhaps matches TRBD1 (5 bases). With 0 bases removed from V and 1 base from J, the gap between germline ends came to 12 bases. The CDR3 covers 15 residues. Germline assignment: CDR1 SQVTM and CDR2 ANQGSEA. The CDR3 region has the DNA TGCAGCGTTGAAGATTTTGGGGCTGGGAACACTGAAGCTTTCTTT. It codes for CSVEDFGAGNTEAFF.

This clonotype came up a few times. The rearrangement joins TRBV19 to TRBJ1-5, with a weak D call TRBD1 (5 bases). This CDR3 has 14 residues. V was trimmed by 6 bases and J by 4 bases, leaving 13 bases between them. Germline CDR1 is LNHDA and CDR2 is SQIVND (reference sequence). In DNA form, the CDR3 reads TGTGCCAGTAGCGACATGGGGGGAAATCAGCCCCAGCATTTT. It specifies CASSDMGGNQPQHF.

The rearrangement links TRBV5-6 to TRBJ2-5; D gene uncertain. The germline gives CDR1 SGHDT, CDR2 YYEEEE. This CDR3 spans 14 amino acids. The V end was cut by 1 base, the J end by 7 bases, with 14 bases between. The CDR3 spells CASSLRSALGTQYF. The CDR3 DNA follows: TGTGCCAGCAGCTTGAGGTCGGCGTTGGGGACCCAGTACTTC.

This clonotype qualifies as medium-sized. This sequence joins TRBV27 and TRBJ2-6; 10 bases are shared with TRBD1. This CDR3 has 19 amino acids. Germline loops: CDR1 MNHEY, CDR2 SMNVEV (reference sequence). The J segment lost 0 bases and the V segment lost 6 bases, leaving 11 bases of the junction unmatched. Written as DNA, the CDR3 is TGTGCCAGCAGCCTTACCCCGGGACAGGGGCTCTCTGGGGCCAACGTCCTGACTTTC. It translates to CASSLTPGQGLSGANVLTF.

This clonotype is labeled as medium-sized. The chain couples TRBV10-3 to TRBJ2-7, with 7 bases matching TRBD2. Germline CDR1 is ENHRY and CDR2 is SYGVKD. The CDR3 sequence is 20 residues long. J lost 4 bases, V lost 2 bases, and 23 bases had no gene match. The CDR3: CAISEPTGVGGLDRSYEQYF. CDR3 bases: TGTGCCATCAGTGAGCCCACTGGCGTCGGAGGACTAGATCGATCTTACGAGCAGTACTTC.